A single sample is the source of the 21 T cell receptor beta chains below, sequenced in a study of beta chain features in type 1 diabetes. The study reverse transcribed the entire isolated RNA, so it sequenced expressed TCRB transcripts. Sequenced by immunoSEQ multiplex PCR; TCRdb stores in-frame clones only, minus some. The sample lists about 140,000 clones, over 8% seen once, with almost 0.65% in the top ten. The sequencing input was central memory CD4+ T cells from blood. The receptors here all came from a woman in her thirties or forties in good health.

The V call is TRBV2, the J call TRBJ1-1; 7 bases line up with TRBD1. Looked up from germline, CDR1 is SNHLY and CDR2 is FYNNEI. This CDR3 is built from 11 residues. The V segment lost 7 bases and the J segment 8 bases; nucleotides outside the gene matches: 4. The CDR3 loop reads CASTEGAEAFF. As DNA, the CDR3 is TGTGCCAGCACGGAGGGGGCGGAAGCTTTCTTT.

The gene calls are TRBV4-3 and TRBJ2-3; 11 bases are a match to TRBD2. Per the germline V gene, CDR1 is LGHNA and CDR2 is YSLEER. V trimming: 0 bases; J trimming: 1 base; junction bases outside the gene matches: 3. This CDR3 has 17 amino acids. CDR3 DNA sequence: TGCGCCAGCAGCCAAGAGACTAGCGGGGATCGCACAGATACGCAGTATTTT. The encoded protein is CASSQETSGDRTDTQYF.

Written as DNA, the CDR3 is TGCAGTGCTAGGGGAGATCATGGCTACACCTTC. Translation: CSARGDHGYTF. The chain is built from TRBV20-1 and TRBJ1-2; D not certain. The CDR3 spans 11 residues. V was shortened by 3 bases and J by 6 bases, with 8 bases between the two germline ends. Germline values: CDR1 DFQATT, CDR2 SNEGSKA (reference sequence).

As for this clone: Other DNA variants within this sample encode the same CDR3. The chain uses TRBV5-1 and TRBJ2-7, with a weak D call TRBD1 (6 bases). The CDR3 has 13 residues. Germline V gene data show CDR1 as SGHRS and CDR2 as YFSETQ. V dropped 4 bases and J dropped 1 base, with 9 bases sitting between them. CDR3 sequence (DNA): TGCGCCAGCAGCCCAGGACAGTCCTACGAGCAGTACTTC. Translating it yields CASSPGQSYEQYF.

The chain is built from TRBV5-6 and TRBJ2-3; 10 bases are a match to TRBD2. The CDR3 consists of 16 residues. Per germline, CDR1 SGHDT and CDR2 YYEEEE. V was pared by 0 bases and J by 2 bases, with 3 bases of the junction left unmatched. The CDR3 loop reads CASSLASGGYTDTQYF. The CDR3 nucleotides are TGTGCCAGCAGCTTGGCTAGCGGGGGATACACAGATACGCAGTATTTT.

A few counts support this clone. This chain uses TRBV4-3 with TRBJ2-7; D possibly corresponds to TRBD2 (7 bases). Trimming removed 0 bases at V and 4 bases at J, with 16 bases between. CDR1 is LGHNA, CDR2 YSLEER, per germline. The CDR3 length is 16 residues. The CDR3 region is CASSQDLRGGAYEQYF. CDR3 sequence (DNA): TGCGCCAGCAGCCAAGATCTGAGGGGGGGGGCATACGAGCAGTACTTC.

This clone was recorded a few times. V gene TRBV5-8 combines with J gene TRBJ1-2, with 8 bases that match TRBD1. Germline V gene sequence: CDR1 SGHTS, CDR2 YDEGEE. V was pared by 0 bases and J by 1 base, with 8 bases of the junction left unmatched. The CDR3 loop spans 17 amino acids. CDR3 sequence (DNA): TGTGCCAGCAGCTTGGTCGGACAGGGACAGAATAACTATGGCTACACCTTC. Protein product: CASSLVGQGQNNYGYTF.

In this sample, this clone turned up a few times. V gene TRBV4-1 combines with J gene TRBJ2-5; the D gene is possibly TRBD1 (5 bases). This CDR3 is built from 16 residues. V was cut by 5 bases and J by 2 bases, with 18 bases left in between. The V gene's germline CDR1 is MGHRA and CDR2 YSYEKL. CDR3 nucleotides: TGCGCCAGCAGCTATTCCGACAGACTTGGTCAAGAGACCCAGTACTTC. Translating gives CASSYSDRLGQETQYF.

The genes are TRBV6-5 and TRBJ1-2; the D is unclear. The CDR3 consists of 15 residues. With 5 bases removed from V and 4 bases from J, the gap between germline ends came to 17 bases. Germline CDR1 MNHEY, CDR2 SVGAGI. The CDR3 loop reads CASSVGRVLGYGYTF. CDR3 coding DNA: TGTGCCAGCAGTGTAGGGAGAGTTTTGGGCTATGGCTACACCTTC.

There are a few counts of this clone. The rearrangement joins TRBV4-1 to TRBJ2-7; the D gene is possibly TRBD1 (6 bases). The CDR3 covers 17 residues. V was pared by 0 bases and J by 3 bases, with 18 bases between. Germline values: CDR1 MGHRA, CDR2 YSYEKL. CDR3 protein: CASSQDLRVQGGYEQYF. The DNA for the CDR3 is TGCGCCAGCAGCCAAGATCTAAGAGTACAGGGTGGCTACGAGCAGTACTTC.

The chain employs TRBV6-1 and TRBJ2-5; D uncertain. The CDR3 contains 11 residues. Germline-derived CDR1 and CDR2 are MNHNS and SASEGT. V lost 6 bases and J 14 bases, leaving 16 bases between the germline ends. The CDR3 loop is CASSERLWAYF. CDR3 DNA: TGTGCCAGCAGCGAACGGCTTTGGGCTTACTTC.

This clone was counted at least ten times. This sequence joins TRBV5-4 and TRBJ2-3; possibly TRBD2 for D (5 bases). Trimming removed 2 bases at V and 0 bases at J, with 13 bases between. This CDR3 region has 16 residues. Per the germline V gene, CDR1 is SGHNT and CDR2 is YYREEE (reference sequence). As DNA, the CDR3 is TGTGCCAGCAGCTTACCCGCCCGGGGTAGCACAGATACGCAGTATTTT. This sequence encodes CASSLPARGSTDTQYF. Full variable domain (outside the CDR3, taken from reference TRBV5-4 and TRBJ2-3): ETGVTQSPTHLIKTRGQQVTLRCSSQSGHNTVSWYQQALGQGPQFIFQYYREEENGRGNFPPRFSGLQFPNYSSELNVNALELDDSALYLCASSLPARGSTDTQYFGPGTRLTVL.

The chain links TRBV6-6 to TRBJ2-3; D gene unclear. CDR3 length: 13 residues. Germline values: CDR1 MNHNY, CDR2 SVGAGI (reference sequence). V shed 0 bases and J shed 5 bases, with 6 bases lying between them. The DNA of the CDR3 is TGTGCCAGCAGTTACTCGAGAAGAGATACGCAGTATTTT. Its protein product is CASSYSRRDTQYF.

The table lists this clone with a few counts. The chain is built from TRBV18 and TRBJ1-4; no firm D call. V dropped 3 bases and J dropped 4 bases, with 9 bases sitting between them. The length of the CDR3 is 14 residues. Germline V lookup: CDR1 KGHSH, CDR2 LQKENI. CDR3 residues: CASSPASGNEKLFF. The CDR3, as DNA: TGTGCCAGCTCACCGGCGAGCGGTAATGAAAAACTGTTTTTT.

In this sample, this clone turned up a few times. The rearrangement uses TRBV6-1 and TRBJ1-4, with TRBD1 identical over 7 bases. Germline CDR1 reads MNHNS; CDR2 reads SASEGT. The CDR3 has 14 amino acids. The trim removed 7 bases at V and 8 bases at J, leaving 10 bases unmatched. The CDR3 sequence is CASTFGGGEEKLFF. DNA of the CDR3: TGTGCCAGCACATTTGGAGGGGGCGAGGAAAAACTGTTTTTT.

The V and J genes are TRBV4-3 and TRBJ2-3, with 14 bases that match TRBD2. The CDR3 is made up of 21 amino acids. V trimming: 2 bases; J trimming: 3 bases; junction bases outside the gene matches: 16. Looked up from germline, CDR1 is LGHNA and CDR2 is YSLEER. The CDR3 region has the DNA TGCGCCAGCAGCCAAAACCCCCCGACTAGCGGGGGGGCGATTGGTACAGATACGCAGTATTTT. As protein: CASSQNPPTSGGAIGTDTQYF.

This clone has more than one count but fewer than ten. V gene TRBV5-6 combines with J gene TRBJ2-7; unclear D gene. This CDR3 comprises 13 residues. V was pared by 1 base and J by 6 bases, with 11 bases between. Looked up from germline, CDR1 is SGHDT and CDR2 is YYEEEE. The CDR3 region is CASSLPSGLEQYF. The CDR3 region has the DNA TGTGCCAGCAGCTTGCCCTCTGGGCTCGAGCAGTACTTC. The whole variable domain, filled in from reference TRBV5-6 and TRBJ2-7, reads DAGVTQSPTHLIKTRGQQVTLRCSPKSGHDTVSWYQQALGQGPQFIFQYYEEEERQRGNFPDRFSGHQFPNYSSELNVNALLLGDSALYLCASSLPSGLEQYFGPGTRLTVT.

This clone was found a few times. The rearrangement uses TRBV6-6 and TRBJ1-4; TRBD1 aligns across 8 bases. This CDR3 has 14 residues. CDR1 and CDR2 from the germline V gene are MNHNY and SVGAGI (reference sequence). V was clipped by 5 bases and J by 8 bases; unmatched bases: 7. The CDR3 loop reads CASSGGRGREKLFF. CDR3 nucleotides: TGTGCCAGCAGTGGCGGCAGGGGGCGAGAAAAACTGTTTTTT.

The J gene is TRBJ1-2, the V gene TRBV19; 12 positions match TRBD1. The CDR3 has 16 amino acids. The junction had 9 bases not matched to a gene; V was cut back by 3 bases and J by 7 bases. Germline V gives CDR1 LNHDA, CDR2 SQIVND (reference sequence). The CDR3 loop is CASSILGQGAPGGYTF. CDR3 sequence (DNA): TGTGCCAGTAGTATTCTGGGACAGGGGGCGCCGGGTGGCTACACCTTC.

This clone came up a few times. This sequence joins TRBV7-2 and TRBJ2-7; D may be TRBD1 (6 bases). The CDR3 spans 12 residues. Per the germline V gene, CDR1 is SGHTA and CDR2 is FQGNSA. Trimming took off 5 bases at V and 4 bases at J, with 9 bases between the two ends. CDR3 loop: CASSRTVYEQYF. The CDR3 DNA reads as TGTGCCAGCAGCCGGACAGTTTACGAGCAGTACTTC.

In this sample, this clone turned up a few times. This rearrangement joins TRBV27 to TRBJ2-7; 9 bases align to TRBD2. Germline V gene lookup returns CDR1 MNHEY and CDR2 SMNVEV (reference sequence). This CDR3 is 15 amino acids long. V was pared by 5 bases and J by 0 bases, with 5 bases of the junction left unmatched. The CDR3 spells CASSRSGGPSYEQYF. The CDR3 DNA is TGTGCCAGCAGTCGTAGCGGGGGACCCTCCTACGAGCAGTACTTC.